This record concerns one TCR beta chain sequence. Its antigen is unknown. Assay: immunoSEQ multiplex PCR; the TCRdb copy retains only in-frame clones and omits some. The profile shows over a thousand clones, less than 90% of them singletons. Between the trimmed V and J ends, which lost 6 bases and 7 bases, there was a span of 10 bases. Germline CDR1 and CDR2: SGHAT and FQNNGV. There are 12 residues in the CDR3. This record comes from a study of immune cell composition in non-small cell lung cancer. Study-wide results and limits: Lung squamous cell carcinoma tumours had significantly higher top 10 clone scores and productive clonality than lung adenocarcinoma.

This rearrangement joins TRBV11-2 to TRBJ2-1; no definite D call. Source material: lung tumor tissue. This clonotype was sampled from a human donor with non-small cell lung cancer. CDR3 sequence (DNA): TGTGCCAGCAGAAACACCGGGAATGAGCAGTTCTTC. Translated: CASRNTGNEQFF.